Listed below are T cell receptor beta chains from one sample, sequenced in a study of T cells in Graves' hyperthyroidism and ophthalmopathy. TCRdb itself ran the multiplex PCR reads through MiXCR, one entry per CDR3 protein. The data hold about 740,000 distinct CDR3 sequences, with about 15% observed a single time. The sequenced sample consisted of blood. The receptors were sampled from a woman aged 18 to 35 with Graves' hyperthyroidism. Each CDR3 is given without its conserved first and last residue. Fields, in order: V gene, J gene, CDR3 protein.

>TRBV9|TRBJ2-2
ASSAVNGELF
>TRBV5-1|TRBJ1-2
ASSLGGTDLNYGYT
>TRBV3-1|TRBJ2-7
ASSQDRLASGRDAYEQY
>TRBV28|TRBJ2-7
ASLRDRVYEQY
>TRBV27|TRBJ2-7
ASSLFVGTGYEQY
>TRBV6-2/TRBV6-3|TRBJ2-1
ASRGFSGVSYNEQF
>TRBV30|TRBJ2-5
AWSADRGQSETQY
>TRBV24-1|TRBJ1-2
ATSDPGGGYT
>TRBV14|TRBJ2-5
ASSQLAGAVRKETQY
>TRBV20-1|TRBJ2-1
SAEDRELVYNEQF
>TRBV4-2|TRBJ2-1
ASSPGAPEQF
>TRBV5-1|TRBJ2-7
ASSLGGGFYEQY
>TRBV6-1|TRBJ1-5
ATRDRQAKSRETISRPINQPQH
>TRBV4-3|TRBJ2-1
ASSTRREAYNEQF
>TRBV20-1|TRBJ2-2
SAGTSEKRGQF
>TRBV7-9|TRBJ1-6
ASTHRWGEPFVSPLH
>TRBV14|TRBJ2-2
ASSQVQGSGELS
>TRBV7-2|TRBJ1-2
ASSYRDRGVGYT
>TRBV2|TRBJ2-1
ASSEPGGTYNEQF
>TRBV7-9|TRBJ2-1
ASSEPGLASNEQF
>TRBV18|TRBJ1-1
ASSQGGTLMNTEAF
>TRBV29-1|TRBJ2-1
SVEGASGNSYNEQF
>TRBV20-1|TRBJ1-4
SARDLPGARLNEKLF
>TRBV27|TRBJ1-1
ASSPSGGGSTEAF
>TRBV4-1|TRBJ2-1
ASSLWDRGNEQF
>TRBV6-2/TRBV6-3|TRBJ2-1
ASSYLGRRSDEQF
>TRBV28|TRBJ1-2
ASSLSGISGYT
>TRBV7-2|TRBJ2-3
ASSLINGLARVKGSDTQY
>TRBV29-1|TRBJ2-7
SVIGTVYEQY